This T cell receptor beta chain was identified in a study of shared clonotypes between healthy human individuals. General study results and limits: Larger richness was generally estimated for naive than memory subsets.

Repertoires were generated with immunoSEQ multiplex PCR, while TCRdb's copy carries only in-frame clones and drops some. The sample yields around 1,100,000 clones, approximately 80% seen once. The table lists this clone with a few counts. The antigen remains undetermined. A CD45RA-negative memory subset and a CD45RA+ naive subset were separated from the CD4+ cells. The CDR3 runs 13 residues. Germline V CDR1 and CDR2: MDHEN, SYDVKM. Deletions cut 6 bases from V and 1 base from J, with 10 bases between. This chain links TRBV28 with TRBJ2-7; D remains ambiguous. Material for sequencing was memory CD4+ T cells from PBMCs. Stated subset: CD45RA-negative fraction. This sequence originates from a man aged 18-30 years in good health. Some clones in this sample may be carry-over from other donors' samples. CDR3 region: CASSNRVSYEQYF. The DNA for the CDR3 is TGTGCCAGCAGCAACCGGGTGTCCTACGAGCAGTACTTC.